This TCR beta chain was retrieved from a study of T-cell memory formation after mild COVID-19. Study details: The two donors had largely donor-specific TCR clusters. General observations from the study: There were some responding clones in pre-infection memory, which suggested that cross-reactive memory had joined. Contracting CD4+ clones were located mainly in CM and EM, and CD8+ clones in EMRA.

This CDR3 contains 14 residues. The germline V gene has CDR1 LGHNA and CDR2 YSLEER. V lost 4 bases, J lost 10 bases, and 6 bases stayed unmatched. TCRdb reanalysed the 5' RACE reads using MiXCR and keeps one entry per CDR3 protein. The sample yields about 440,000 distinct CDR3 sequences, around 19% seen once. Comment on this clonotype: The antigen is not known.

This TCR was sampled from an adult woman who had mild COVID-19 (a few samples of this study predate the infection). Cell type and time point are not known. Sequenced input: PBMCs or a T cell subset sorted from them (not recorded which). The genes are TRBV4-3 and TRBJ1-6, with TRBD1 matching over 8 bases. The CDR3 loop is CASSRGQGQSPLHF. The CDR3 nucleotides are TGCGCCAGCAGCCGCGGACAGGGCCAGTCACCCCTCCACTTT.